What follows describes a single T cell receptor (beta chain). Its antigen is as yet unknown. The sample is drawn from a study of cytomegalovirus exposure and HLA in healthy donors. Study conclusions and caveats: When analyzed later, a missense DCLRE1C variant was found to be linked to TCR beta V- and J-gene trimming.

Unrecorded immune exposures were likely, despite nominal health at sampling. The CDR3 spans 15 residues. In germline, CDR1 is SNHLY, CDR2 FYNNEI. V was pared by 8 bases and J by 1 base, with 18 bases between. Both 60 Vbeta primers and 13 Jbeta primers went into the PCR. Clones were read by immunoSEQ multiplex PCR, and TCRdb kept only the in-frame ones, dropping some. The sample has approximately 170,000 clones, 73% seen once; the top ten hold 5.4%. This rearrangement joins TRBV2 to TRBJ2-7; a possible D gene is TRBD2 (6 bases). Material for sequencing was PBMCs. This TCR was sampled from a woman younger than 30 in good health and CMV-seropositive. The CDR3: CASQTGGGQSYEQYF. The DNA of the CDR3 is TGTGCCAGCCAAACCGGGGGAGGACAATCCTACGAGCAGTACTTC.